What follows describes a single TCR beta chain. Its antigen has not been determined. Nothing much larger sits one base from this clone, and base qualities are not available. Patients with a history of autoimmune disease or receiving systemic immunosuppression were excluded from the trial. In every dose cohort, peripheral blood was drawn for TCR sequencing at baseline, cycle 4 day 1, and cycle 7 day 1. Samples came from an open-label, multicenter, first-in-human phase I dose-escalation trial of ivuxolimab. Adults with locally advanced or metastatic melanoma, renal cell, hepatocellular, or head and neck squamous cell carcinoma were enrolled in the trial. Before TCR sequencing, CD4+ T cells and CD8+ T cells from peripheral blood were sorted into separate populations. The data originate from a study of OX40 agonist ivuxolimab in advanced cancers. Study-level background: Ivuxolimab was an agonistic, fully human IgG2 monoclonal antibody directed against OX40 (CD134), a costimulatory receptor. Prior anti-PD-1, anti-PD-L1 or anti-CTLA-4 therapy was permitted, and about 40% of dose-escalation patients had received checkpoint inhibitors. Partial responses were achieved by three dose-escalation patients, of whom one had hepatocellular carcinoma and two had cutaneous melanoma. Peripheral TCRbeta sequencing was intended to test whether TCR sequence diversity was altered and clonal T-cell expansion was caused by ivuxolimab. Intravenous ivuxolimab was administered to patients every 2 weeks at six dose levels: 0.01, 0.1, 0.3, 1.5, 3 and 10 mg/kg. Among the roughly 52 dose-escalation patients, about 19 had hepatocellular carcinoma, 15 or so melanoma, 9 renal cell carcinoma and 9 head and neck cancer. The monotherapy dose-escalation portion (N of about 49 patients) of the phase I ivuxolimab trial is reported in the paper. A male proportion of approximately 83% and a mean age of around 60 years, ranging from 23 to 79, were recorded for the dose-escalation cohort.

For sequencing of the TCRbeta CDR3 region, genomic DNA was extracted from the sorted cells. TCRbeta CDR3 regions were sequenced using the immunoSEQ Assay. TCRdb mirrors the immuneACCESS table, restricted to in-frame sequences. Some clones are absent from its copies; in checked studies, under half trace to an unresolved V gene, and the reason for the others is unknown. Within this sample are over 45,000 clones, with roughly 92% of them counted one time only. Jointly, the top ten make up 18% of the sample. Looking up the germline V gene yields CDR1 SGDLS and CDR2 YYNGEE. From the cysteine up to the phenylalanine, the CDR3 has a length of 13 residues. Kept here is only the CDR3 DNA, which spans 39 bases and is read in frame from base 1. Relative to germline, V is 0 bases shorter and J is 3 bases shorter, with 6 bases between their ends. Points the paper makes about the study in general: At doses of 0.1 to 3.0 mg/kg, clonal expansion of both CD4+ and CD8+ blood T cells was observed from baseline to week 6. Partial responders in the 0.1-3.0 mg/kg groups had among the lowest normalized peripheral clonal expansion, especially among CD8+ T cells. Low levels of normalized T-cell clonal expansion were also seen in some nonresponding patients. The antigen specificity of the peripheral T cells that underwent clonal expansion was not determined. On average, CD8+ T cells showed more expanded clones than CD4+ T cells after ivuxolimab.

This receptor was obtained from an adult with an advanced solid tumor such as melanoma, head and neck, liver or kidney cancer. The source material was CD4+ or CD8+ T cells sorted from blood, sampled in a trial of the OX40 agonist ivuxolimab. The chain is made from TRBV9 and TRBJ2-5, with the D segment identity uncertain. The nucleotide sequence reads TGTGCCAGCAGCGTAGATAGGGAAGAGACCCAGTACTTC. Translated, this gives CASSVDREETQYF.